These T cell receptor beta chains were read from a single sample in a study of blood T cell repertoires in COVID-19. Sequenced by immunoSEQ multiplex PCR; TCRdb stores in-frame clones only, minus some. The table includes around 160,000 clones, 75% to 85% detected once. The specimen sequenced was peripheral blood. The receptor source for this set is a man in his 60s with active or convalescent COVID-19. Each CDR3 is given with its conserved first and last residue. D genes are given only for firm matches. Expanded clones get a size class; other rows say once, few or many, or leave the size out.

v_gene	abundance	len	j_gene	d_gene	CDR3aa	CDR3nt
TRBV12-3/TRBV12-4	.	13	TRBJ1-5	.	CASSLKEDQPQHF	TGTGCCAGCAGTTTAAAGGAGGATCAGCCCCAGCATTTT
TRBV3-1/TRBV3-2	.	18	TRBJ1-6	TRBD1	CASSRTRTGSSYNSPLHF	TGTGCCAGCAGCCGAACCCGGACAGGGAGCTCCTATAATTCACCCCTCCACTTT
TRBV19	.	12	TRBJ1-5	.	CASKDINQPQHF	TGTGCCAGTAAGGACATAAATCAGCCCCAGCATTTT
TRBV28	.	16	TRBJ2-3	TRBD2	CASSSTTSGTTDTQYF	TGTGCCAGCAGTTCAACGACTAGCGGGACCACAGATACGCAGTATTTT
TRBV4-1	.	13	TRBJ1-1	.	CASSLAQPSEAFF	TGCGCCAGCAGCCTAGCCCAGCCTTCTGAAGCTTTCTTT
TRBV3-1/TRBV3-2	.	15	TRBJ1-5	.	CASSPLGGGGQPQHF	TGTGCCAGCAGCCCGCTCGGAGGGGGGGGTCAGCCCCAGCATTTT
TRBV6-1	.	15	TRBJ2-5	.	CASSEGGQSQETQYF	TGTGCCAGCAGTGAAGGAGGACAGTCCCAAGAGACCCAGTACTTC
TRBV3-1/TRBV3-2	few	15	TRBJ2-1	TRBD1	CASSQGPTGGKEQFF	TGTGCCAGCAGCCAGGGCCCGACAGGGGGAAAAGAGCAGTTCTTC
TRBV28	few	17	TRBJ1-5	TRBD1	CASRDRTGPNSNQPQHF	TGTGCCAGCAGGGACAGGACAGGGCCTAATAGCAATCAGCCCCAGCATTTT
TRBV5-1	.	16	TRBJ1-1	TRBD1	CASSFRQGSLNTEAFF	TGCGCCAGCAGCTTTCGACAGGGGAGCCTAAACACTGAAGCTTTCTTT
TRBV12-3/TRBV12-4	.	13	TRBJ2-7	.	CASSYRDAYEQYF	TGTGCCAGCAGTTACAGGGATGCCTACGAGCAGTACTTC
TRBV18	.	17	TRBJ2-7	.	CASSPQGGIRDSYEQYF	TGTGCCAGCTCACCGCAGGGAGGCATACGGGACTCCTACGAGCAGTACTTC
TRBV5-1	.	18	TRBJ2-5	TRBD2	CASSLTEKLAGLQETQYF	TGCGCCAGCAGCTTGACAGAGAAACTAGCGGGCCTCCAAGAGACCCAGTACTTC
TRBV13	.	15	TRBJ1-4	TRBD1	CASSFGDRNNEKLFF	TGTGCCAGCAGCTTTGGGGACAGGAACAATGAAAAACTGTTTTTT
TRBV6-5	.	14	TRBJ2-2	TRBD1	CASRTGGYTGELFF	TGTGCCAGCAGGACAGGGGGCTACACCGGGGAGCTGTTTTTT
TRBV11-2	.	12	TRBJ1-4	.	CASSGRQLGLFF	TGTGCCAGCAGCGGTCGACAGTTGGGACTGTTTTTT
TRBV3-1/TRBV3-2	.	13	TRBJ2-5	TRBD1	CASRDSRQETQYF	TGTGCCAGCCGGGACAGTCGCCAAGAGACCCAGTACTTC